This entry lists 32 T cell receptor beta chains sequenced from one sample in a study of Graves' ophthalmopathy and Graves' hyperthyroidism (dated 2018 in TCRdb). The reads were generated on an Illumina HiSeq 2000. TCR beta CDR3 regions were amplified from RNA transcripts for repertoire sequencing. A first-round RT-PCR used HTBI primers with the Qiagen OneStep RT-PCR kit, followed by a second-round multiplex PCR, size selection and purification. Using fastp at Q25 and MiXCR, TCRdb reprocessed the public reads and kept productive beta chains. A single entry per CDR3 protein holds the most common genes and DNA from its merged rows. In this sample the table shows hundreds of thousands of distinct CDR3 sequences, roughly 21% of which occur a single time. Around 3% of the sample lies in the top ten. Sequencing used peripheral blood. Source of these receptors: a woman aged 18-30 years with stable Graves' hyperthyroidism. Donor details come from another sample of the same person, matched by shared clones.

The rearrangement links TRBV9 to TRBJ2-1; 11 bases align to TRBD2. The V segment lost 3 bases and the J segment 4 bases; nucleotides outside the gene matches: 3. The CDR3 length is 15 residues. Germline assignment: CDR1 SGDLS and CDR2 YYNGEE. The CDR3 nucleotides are TGTGCCAGCAGCGGGGGACTAGCGGATTACAATGAGCAGTTCTTC. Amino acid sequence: CASSGGLADYNEQFF. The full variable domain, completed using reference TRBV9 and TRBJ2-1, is DSGVTQTPKHLITATGQRVTLRCSPRSGDLSVYWYQQSLDQGLQFLIQYYNGEERAKGNILERFSAQQFPDLHSELNLSSLELGDSALYFCASSGGLADYNEQFFGPGTRLTVL.

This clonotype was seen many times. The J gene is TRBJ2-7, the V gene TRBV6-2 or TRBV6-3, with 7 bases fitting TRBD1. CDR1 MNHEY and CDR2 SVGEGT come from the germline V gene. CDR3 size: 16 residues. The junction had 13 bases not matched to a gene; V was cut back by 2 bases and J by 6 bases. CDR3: CASSYQWNRGVGEQYF. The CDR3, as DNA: TGTGCCAGCAGTTACCAGTGGAACAGGGGAGTAGGCGAGCAGTACTTC.

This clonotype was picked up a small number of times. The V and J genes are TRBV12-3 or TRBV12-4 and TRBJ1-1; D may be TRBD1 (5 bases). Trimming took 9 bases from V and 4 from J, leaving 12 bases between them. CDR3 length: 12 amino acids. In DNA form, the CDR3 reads TGTGCCAGTACTCCTGGGGGCACTGAAGCTTTCTTT. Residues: CASTPGGTEAFF.

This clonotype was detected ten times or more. The CDR3 protein is CASSPRGSYGYTF. The CDR3 DNA reads TGTGCCAGCAGCCCCCGGGGCAGCTATGGCTACACCTTC. The chain is built from TRBV7-2 and TRBJ1-2; D is perhaps TRBD1 (5 bases). The CDR3 is made up of 13 amino acids. Trimming left V 5 bases short and J 4 bases short, with 11 bases between. The germline V gene encodes CDR1 SGHTA and CDR2 FQGNSA.

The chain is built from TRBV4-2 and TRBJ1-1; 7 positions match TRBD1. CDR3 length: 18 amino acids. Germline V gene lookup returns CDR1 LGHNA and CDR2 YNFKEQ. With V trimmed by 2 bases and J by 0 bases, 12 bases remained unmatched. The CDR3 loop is CASSQQKGGQTMNTEAFF. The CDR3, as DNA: TGTGCCAGCAGCCAACAAAAAGGGGGACAGACGATGAACACTGAAGCTTTCTTT.

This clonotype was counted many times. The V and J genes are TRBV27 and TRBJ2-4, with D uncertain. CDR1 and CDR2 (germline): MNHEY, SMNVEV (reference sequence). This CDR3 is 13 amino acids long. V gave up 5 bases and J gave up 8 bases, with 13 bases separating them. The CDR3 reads CASSAGGVYIQYF. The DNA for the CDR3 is TGTGCCAGCAGTGCCGGTGGGGTATACATTCAGTACTTC.

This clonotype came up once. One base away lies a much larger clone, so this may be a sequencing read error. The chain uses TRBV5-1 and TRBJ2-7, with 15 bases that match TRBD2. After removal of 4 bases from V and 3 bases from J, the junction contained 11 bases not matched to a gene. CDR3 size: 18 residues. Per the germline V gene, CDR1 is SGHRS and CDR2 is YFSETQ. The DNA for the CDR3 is TGCGCCAGCAGCCGGGGACTAGCGGGGGGAGAAGTCTTCTACGAGCAGTACTTC. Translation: CASSRGLAGGEVFYEQYF. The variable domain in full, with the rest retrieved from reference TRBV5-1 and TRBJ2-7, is KAGVTQTPRYLIKTRGQQVTLSCSPISGHRSVSWYQQTPGQGLQFLFEYFSETQRNKGNFPGRFSGRQFSNSRSEMNVSTLELGDSALYLCASSRGLAGGEVFYEQYFGPGTRLTVT.

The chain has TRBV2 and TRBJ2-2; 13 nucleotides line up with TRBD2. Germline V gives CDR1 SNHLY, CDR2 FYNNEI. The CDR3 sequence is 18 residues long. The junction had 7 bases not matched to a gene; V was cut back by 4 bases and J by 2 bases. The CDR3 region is CASSVETSGGLNTGELFF. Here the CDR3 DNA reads TGTGCCAGCAGTGTAGAGACTAGCGGGGGGCTTAACACCGGGGAGCTGTTTTTT.

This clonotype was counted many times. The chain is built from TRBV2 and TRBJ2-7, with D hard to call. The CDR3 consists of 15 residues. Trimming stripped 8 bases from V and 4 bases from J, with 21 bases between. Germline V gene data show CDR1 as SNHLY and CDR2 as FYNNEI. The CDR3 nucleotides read TGTGCCAGCTCCCTTGGCCATGCAGTATCGTACGAGCAGTACTTC. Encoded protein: CASSLGHAVSYEQYF.

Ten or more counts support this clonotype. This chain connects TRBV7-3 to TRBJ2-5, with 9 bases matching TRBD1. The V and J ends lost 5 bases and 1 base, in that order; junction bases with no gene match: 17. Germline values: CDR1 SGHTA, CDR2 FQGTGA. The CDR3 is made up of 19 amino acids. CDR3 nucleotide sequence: TGTGCCAGCAGCCAAAGGGGGTTGACCGGGACAGGGACCCAAGAGACCCAGTACTTC. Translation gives CASSQRGLTGTGTQETQYF.

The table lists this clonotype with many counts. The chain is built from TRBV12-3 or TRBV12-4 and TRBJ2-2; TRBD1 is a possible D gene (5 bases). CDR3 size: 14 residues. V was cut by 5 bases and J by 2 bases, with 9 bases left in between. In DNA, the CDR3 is TGTGCCAGCAGTAGGACACGAAACACCGGGGAGCTGTTTTTT. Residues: CASSRTRNTGELFF.

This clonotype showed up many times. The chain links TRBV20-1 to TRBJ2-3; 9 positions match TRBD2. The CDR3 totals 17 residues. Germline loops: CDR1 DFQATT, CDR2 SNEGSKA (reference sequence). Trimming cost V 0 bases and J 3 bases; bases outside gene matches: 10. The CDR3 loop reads CSARDYLGGRATDTQYF. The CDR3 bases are TGCAGTGCTAGAGATTATCTTGGCGGGAGGGCGACAGATACGCAGTATTTT.

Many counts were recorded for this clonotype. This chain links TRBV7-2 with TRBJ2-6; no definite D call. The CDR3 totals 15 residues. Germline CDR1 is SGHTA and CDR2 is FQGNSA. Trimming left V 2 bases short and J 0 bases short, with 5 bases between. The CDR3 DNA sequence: TGTGCCAGCAGCTTAAGACACTCTGGGGCCAACGTCCTGACTTTC. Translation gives CASSLRHSGANVLTF.

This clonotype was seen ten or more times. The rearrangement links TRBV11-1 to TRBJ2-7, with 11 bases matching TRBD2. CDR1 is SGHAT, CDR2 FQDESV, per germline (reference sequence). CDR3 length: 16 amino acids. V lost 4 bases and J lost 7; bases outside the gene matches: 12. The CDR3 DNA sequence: TGTGCCAGCAGCTCCTCCGGGACTAGCGGCCTGAGGGAGCAGTACTTC. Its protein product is CASSSSGTSGLREQYF.

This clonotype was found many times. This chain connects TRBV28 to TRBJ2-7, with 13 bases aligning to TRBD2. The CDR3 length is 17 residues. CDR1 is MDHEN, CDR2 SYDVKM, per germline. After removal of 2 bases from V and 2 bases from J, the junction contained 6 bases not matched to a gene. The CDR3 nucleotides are TGTGCCAGCAGTTTAATGGGACTAGCGGGATCGCCCTACGAGCAGTACTTC. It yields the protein CASSLMGLAGSPYEQYF.

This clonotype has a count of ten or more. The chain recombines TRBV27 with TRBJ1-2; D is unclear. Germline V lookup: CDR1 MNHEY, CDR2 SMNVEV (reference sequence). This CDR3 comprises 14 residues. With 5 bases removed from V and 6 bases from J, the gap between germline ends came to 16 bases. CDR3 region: CASSRSRAADGYTF. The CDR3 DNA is TGTGCCAGCAGTCGTTCCCGGGCAGCCGATGGCTACACCTTC.

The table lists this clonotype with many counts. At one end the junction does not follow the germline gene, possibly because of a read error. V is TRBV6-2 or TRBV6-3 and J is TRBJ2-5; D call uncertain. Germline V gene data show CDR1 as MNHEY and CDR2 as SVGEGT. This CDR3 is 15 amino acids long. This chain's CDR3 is CASSDLVPGQGTQYF. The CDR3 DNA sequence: TGTGCCAGCAGTGATTTGGTTCCCGGCCAAGGGACCCAGTACTTC.

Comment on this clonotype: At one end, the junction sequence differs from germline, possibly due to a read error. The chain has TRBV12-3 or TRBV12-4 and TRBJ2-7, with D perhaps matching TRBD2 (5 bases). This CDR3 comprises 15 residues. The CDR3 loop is CASSLGGLYSYDQYF. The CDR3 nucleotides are TGTGCCAGCAGTTTAGGAGGGCTATACTCCTACGATCAGTACTTC.

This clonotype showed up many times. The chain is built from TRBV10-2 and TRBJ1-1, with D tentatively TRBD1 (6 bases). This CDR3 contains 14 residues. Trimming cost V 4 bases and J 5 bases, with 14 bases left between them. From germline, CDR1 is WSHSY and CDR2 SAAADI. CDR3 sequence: CASSVQGGRTEAFF. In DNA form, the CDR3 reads TGCGCCAGCAGTGTACAGGGAGGCAGGACTGAAGCTTTCTTT.

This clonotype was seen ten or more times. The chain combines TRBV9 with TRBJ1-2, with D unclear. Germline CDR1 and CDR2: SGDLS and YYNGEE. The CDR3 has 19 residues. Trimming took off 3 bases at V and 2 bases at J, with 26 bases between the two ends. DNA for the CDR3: TGTGCCAGCAGCGATTCGATAGTGGGCCCGACGGGGAGGAACTATGGCTACACCTTC. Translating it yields CASSDSIVGPTGRNYGYTF.

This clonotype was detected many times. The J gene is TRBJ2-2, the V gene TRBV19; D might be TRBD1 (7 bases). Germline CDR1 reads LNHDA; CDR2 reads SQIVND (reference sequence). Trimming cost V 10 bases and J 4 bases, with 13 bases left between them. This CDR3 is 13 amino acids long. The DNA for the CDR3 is TGTGCCACTGACAGGGAGGTCACCGGGGAGCTGTTTTTT. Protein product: CATDREVTGELFF.

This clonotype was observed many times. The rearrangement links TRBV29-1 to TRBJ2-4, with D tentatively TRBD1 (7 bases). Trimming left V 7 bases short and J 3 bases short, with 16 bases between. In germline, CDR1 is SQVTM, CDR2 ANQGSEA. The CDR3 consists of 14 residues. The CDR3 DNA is TGCAGCGCCTCAGGGGGGACAAACAAAAACATTCAGTACTTC. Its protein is CSASGGTNKNIQYF.

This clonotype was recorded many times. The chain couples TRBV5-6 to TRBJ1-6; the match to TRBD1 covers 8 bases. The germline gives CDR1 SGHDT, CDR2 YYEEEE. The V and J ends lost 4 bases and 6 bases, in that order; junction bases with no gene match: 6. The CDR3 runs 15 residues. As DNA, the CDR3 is TGTGCCAGCAGCATGGACAGGGAGCGTAATTCACCCCTCCACTTT. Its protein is CASSMDRERNSPLHF.

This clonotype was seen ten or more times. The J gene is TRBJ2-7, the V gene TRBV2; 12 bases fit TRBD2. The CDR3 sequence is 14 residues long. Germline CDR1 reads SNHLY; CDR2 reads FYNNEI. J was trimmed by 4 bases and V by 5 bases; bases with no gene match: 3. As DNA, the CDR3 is TGTGCCAGCAGTAAAGGACTAGCGGGGTACGAGCAGTACTTC. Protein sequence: CASSKGLAGYEQYF.

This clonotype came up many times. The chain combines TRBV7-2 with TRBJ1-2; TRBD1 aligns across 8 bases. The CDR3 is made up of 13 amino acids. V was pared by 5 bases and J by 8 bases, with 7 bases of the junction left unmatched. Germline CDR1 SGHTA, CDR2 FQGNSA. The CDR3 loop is CASSLGTGRGYTF. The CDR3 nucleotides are TGTGCCAGCAGCCTAGGGACAGGACGGGGCTACACCTTC.

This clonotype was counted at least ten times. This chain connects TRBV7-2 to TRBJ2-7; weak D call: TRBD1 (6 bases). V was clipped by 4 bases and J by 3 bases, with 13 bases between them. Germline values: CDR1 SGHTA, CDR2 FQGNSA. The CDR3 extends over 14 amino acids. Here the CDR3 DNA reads TGTGCCAGCAGCTCCGGACAGTGGGACTACGAGCAGTACTTC. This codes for CASSSGQWDYEQYF.

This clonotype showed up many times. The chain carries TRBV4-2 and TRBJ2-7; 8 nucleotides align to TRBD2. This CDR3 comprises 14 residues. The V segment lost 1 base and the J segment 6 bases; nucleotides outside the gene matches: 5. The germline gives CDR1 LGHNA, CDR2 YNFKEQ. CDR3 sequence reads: CASSQVGLDREQYF. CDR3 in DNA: TGTGCCAGCAGCCAAGTGGGACTAGACCGCGAGCAGTACTTC.

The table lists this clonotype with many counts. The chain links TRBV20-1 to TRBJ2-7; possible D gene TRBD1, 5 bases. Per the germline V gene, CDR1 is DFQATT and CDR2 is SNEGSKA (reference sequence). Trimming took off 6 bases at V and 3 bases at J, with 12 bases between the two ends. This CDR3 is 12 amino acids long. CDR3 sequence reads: CSAPDQGYEQYF. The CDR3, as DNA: TGCAGTGCCCCGGACCAGGGCTACGAGCAGTACTTC.

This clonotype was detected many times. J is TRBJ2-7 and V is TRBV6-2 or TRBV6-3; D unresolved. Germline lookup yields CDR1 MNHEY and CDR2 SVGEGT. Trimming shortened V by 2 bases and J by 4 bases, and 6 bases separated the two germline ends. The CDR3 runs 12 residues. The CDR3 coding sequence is TGTGCCAGCAGTTACCCCGCTTACGAGCAGTACTTC. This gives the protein CASSYPAYEQYF.

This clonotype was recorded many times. In nucleotides, the CDR3 is TGTGCCAGCAGTCCCTCGATCGACTATGGCTACACCTTC. Its protein is CASSPSIDYGYTF. The chain recombines TRBV28 with TRBJ1-2, with D uncertain. CDR1 and CDR2 from the germline V gene are MDHEN and SYDVKM. V dropped 5 bases and J dropped 3 bases, with 10 bases sitting between them. This CDR3 is 13 amino acids long.

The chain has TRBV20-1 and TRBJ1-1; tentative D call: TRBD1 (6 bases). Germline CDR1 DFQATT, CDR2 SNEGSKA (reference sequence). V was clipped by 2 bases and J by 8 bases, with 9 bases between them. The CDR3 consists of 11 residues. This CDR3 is CSARQGREAFF. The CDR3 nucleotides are TGCAGTGCTAGACAGGGGAGAGAAGCTTTCTTT.

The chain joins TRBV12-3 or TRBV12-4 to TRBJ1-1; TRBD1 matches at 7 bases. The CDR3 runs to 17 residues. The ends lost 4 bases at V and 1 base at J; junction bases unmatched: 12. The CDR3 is CASSSTSGTERNTEAFF. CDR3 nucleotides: TGTGCCAGCAGTTCCACCTCCGGGACAGAGAGGAACACTGAAGCTTTCTTT.